One sample yielded the 26 T cell receptor beta chains listed below, sequenced in a study of cytomegalovirus exposure and HLA in healthy donors. Produced via immunoSEQ multiplex PCR; TCRdb's table is partial and in-frame only. The data show 150,000 to 200,000 clones, around 88% seen once. Sequenced input: PBMCs. Receptors originate from a woman under 30 in good health and CMV-seronegative.

The chain is built from TRBV10-1 and TRBJ1-5, with D tentatively TRBD1 (6 bases). V dropped 5 bases and J dropped 5 bases, with 19 bases sitting between them. CDR3 length: 16 amino acids. Germline V gene data show CDR1 as WNHNN and CDR2 as SYGVQD (reference sequence). This chain's CDR3 is CASSPEGRGGDQPQHF. The CDR3 bases are TGCGCCAGCAGTCCTGAAGGGCGAGGGGGGGATCAGCCCCAGCATTTT.

The chain recombines TRBV5-6 with TRBJ1-2; D not certain. Germline assignment: CDR1 SGHDT and CDR2 YYEEEE. V gave up 7 bases and J gave up 4 bases, with 14 bases separating them. The CDR3 has 13 residues. The CDR3 DNA reads TGTGCCAGCTACCCATGGGAGGGCTATGGCTACACCTTC. Translated, it gives CASYPWEGYGYTF. The variable domain in full, completed from reference TRBV5-6 and TRBJ1-2, reads DAGVTQSPTHLIKTRGQQVTLRCSPKSGHDTVSWYQQALGQGPQFIFQYYEEEERQRGNFPDRFSGHQFPNYSSELNVNALLLGDSALYLCASYPWEGYGYTFGSGTRLTVV.

This chain joins TRBV4-2 and TRBJ2-5; D remains unclear. With 4 bases removed from V and 5 bases from J, the gap between germline ends came to 11 bases. Germline V gene data show CDR1 as LGHNA and CDR2 as YNFKEQ. The CDR3 is made up of 13 amino acids. Here the CDR3 reads CASSPGPGETQYF. CDR3 nucleotides: TGTGCCAGCAGCCCGGGTCCGGGTGAGACCCAGTACTTC.

The chain is built from TRBV19 and TRBJ2-7; 10 positions agree with TRBD1. Trimming cost V 4 bases and J 6 bases; bases outside gene matches: 6. The CDR3 contains 14 residues. Germline-derived CDR1 and CDR2 are LNHDA and SQIVND (reference sequence). The CDR3 sequence: CASSTWDRGTEQYF. For the CDR3, the DNA is TGTGCCAGTAGTACGTGGGACAGGGGAACCGAGCAGTACTTC.

This clone showed up just once. This rearrangement joins TRBV29-1 to TRBJ2-3; 10 bases map to TRBD2. Germline lookup yields CDR1 SQVTM and CDR2 ANQGSEA. V shed 4 bases and J 3 bases; nucleotides not matched to a gene: 7. The CDR3 sequence is 15 residues long. CDR3 loop: CSVGSGGYSTDTQYF. CDR3 coding DNA: TGCAGCGTTGGTAGCGGGGGGTACAGTACAGATACGCAGTATTTT.

This clone was counted once. The V gene is TRBV29-1, the J gene TRBJ2-3; TRBD2 agrees at 12 bases. The CDR3 is made up of 15 amino acids. From germline, CDR1 is SQVTM and CDR2 ANQGSEA. The J segment lost 4 bases and the V segment lost 8 bases, leaving 10 bases of the junction unmatched. CDR3 in amino acids: CSLLTASGRADTQYF. CDR3 in DNA: TGCAGCCTTCTGACGGCTAGCGGGAGGGCAGATACGCAGTATTTT.

This rearrangement joins TRBV5-4 to TRBJ2-3; TRBD2 matches 8 bases. V shed 1 base and J 0 bases; nucleotides not matched to a gene: 16. The CDR3 spans 20 residues. The germline gives CDR1 SGHNT, CDR2 YYREEE (reference sequence). This CDR3 is CASSLPPQSGGPKSTDTQYF. The CDR3 nucleotides read TGTGCCAGCAGCTTGCCCCCTCAAAGCGGGGGTCCTAAGAGCACAGATACGCAGTATTTT.

V usage is TRBV7-2 and J usage is TRBJ1-5, with D tentatively TRBD1 (6 bases). The CDR3 spans 15 residues. The V end lost 3 bases, the J end lost 3 bases, and 12 bases lay between the germline ends. The V gene's germline CDR1 is SGHTA and CDR2 FQGNSA. The CDR3 nucleotides are TGTGCCAGCAGCTTTCAAGGGGGAGTCAATCAGCCCCAGCATTTT. It is translated as CASSFQGGVNQPQHF.

The chain has TRBV29-1 and TRBJ2-7; tentative D call: TRBD2 (5 bases). Trimming left V 6 bases short and J 5 bases short, with 14 bases between. This CDR3 is built from 12 residues. Germline loops: CDR1 SQVTM, CDR2 ANQGSEA. The CDR3 region has the DNA TGCAGCGTAGGAGGACCCGGGAACGAGCAGTACTTC. This gives the protein CSVGGPGNEQYF.

This clone was observed a single time. The chain is built from TRBV18 and TRBJ2-3; weak D call: TRBD2 (5 bases). Looked up from germline, CDR1 is KGHSH and CDR2 is LQKENI. This CDR3 spans 15 amino acids. Trimming removed 3 bases at V and 4 bases at J, with 14 bases between. CDR3 residues: CASSPSAGGSDTQYF. The CDR3 DNA sequence: TGTGCCAGCTCACCCTCGGCGGGCGGCTCAGATACGCAGTATTTT.

This clone was counted a single time. The chain couples TRBV19 to TRBJ2-2, with D possibly being TRBD1 (6 bases). This CDR3 spans 17 amino acids. Deletions cut 1 base from V and 4 bases from J, with 16 bases between. Germline CDR1 and CDR2: LNHDA and SQIVND (reference sequence). The CDR3 DNA sequence: TGTGCCAGTAGTATAGTCTACAGGGATCCGGGCACCGGGGAGCTGTTTTTT. Its protein product is CASSIVYRDPGTGELFF.

The V gene is TRBV7-3, the J gene TRBJ2-3; TRBD1 aligns across 10 bases. CDR1 and CDR2 (germline): SGHTA, FQGTGA. This CDR3 is built from 15 residues. J was trimmed by 6 bases and V by 3 bases; bases with no gene match: 6. The chain's CDR3 is CASSFRDRGWDTQYF. The CDR3, as DNA: TGTGCCAGCAGCTTCCGGGACAGGGGCTGGGATACGCAGTATTTT.

A few counts support this clone. The J gene is TRBJ1-6, the V gene TRBV10-2; D call uncertain. V was shortened by 3 bases and J by 7 bases, with 10 bases between the two germline ends. The CDR3 spans 14 residues. Germline CDR1 WSHSY, CDR2 SAAADI. CDR3 residues: CASSEPFENSPLHF. For the CDR3, the DNA is TGCGCCAGCAGTGAACCGTTTGAGAATTCACCCCTCCACTTT.

Here the CDR3 reads CASSENRKNIQYF. The CDR3 DNA reads as TGTGCCAGCAGTGAAAACAGGAAAAACATTCAGTACTTC. The chain employs TRBV6-1 and TRBJ2-4; maybe TRBD1 (5 bases). V dropped 2 bases and J dropped 4 bases, with 6 bases sitting between them. The CDR3 extends over 13 amino acids. Germline values: CDR1 MNHNS, CDR2 SASEGT.

This clone was detected once. The chain carries TRBV5-1 and TRBJ2-1, with D possibly TRBD2 on 5 matching bases. Germline V lookup: CDR1 SGHRS, CDR2 YFSETQ. Trimming pared 4 bases from V and 5 bases from J, leaving 13 bases between. The CDR3 consists of 14 residues. CDR3 bases: TGCGCCAGCAGCCGCCGGGATGGAGACAATGAGCAGTTCTTC. This gives the protein CASSRRDGDNEQFF. The full variable domain, rest sourced from reference TRBV5-1 and TRBJ2-1, is KAGVTQTPRYLIKTRGQQVTLSCSPISGHRSVSWYQQTPGQGLQFLFEYFSETQRNKGNFPGRFSGRQFSNSRSEMNVSTLELGDSALYLCASSRRDGDNEQFFGPGTRLTVL.

The DNA of the CDR3 is TGTGCTAGTGGTTCCGTCCCTTCGCGGGGGCCCTCCTACAATGAGCAGTTCTTC. Translated: CASGSVPSRGPSYNEQFF. The V gene is TRBV12-5, the J gene TRBJ2-1, with D perhaps TRBD2 (7 bases). V shed 4 bases and J shed 0 bases, with 19 bases lying between them. The length of the CDR3 is 18 residues. Germline lookup yields CDR1 LGHNT and CDR2 FRNRAP.

The chain has TRBV2 and TRBJ2-5, with 8 bases that match TRBD1. V dropped 7 bases and J dropped 4; count of bases not matched to a gene: 11. Germline CDR1 SNHLY, CDR2 FYNNEI. CDR3 length: 15 amino acids. The CDR3 protein is CASTLGGQALETQYF. CDR3 sequence (DNA): TGTGCCAGCACGTTGGGGGGACAGGCCCTAGAGACCCAGTACTTC.

CDR3 amino acids: CASSVFPSGGGDTQYF. DNA of the CDR3: TGTGCCAGCAGCGTTTTCCCTAGCGGGGGAGGAGATACGCAGTATTTT. This chain links TRBV9 with TRBJ2-3; the match to TRBD2 covers 10 bases. J was trimmed by 5 bases and V by 2 bases; bases with no gene match: 8. The CDR3 has 16 residues. Germline assignment: CDR1 SGDLS and CDR2 YYNGEE.

J is TRBJ1-5 and V is TRBV2; maybe TRBD1 (6 bases). Germline assignment: CDR1 SNHLY and CDR2 FYNNEI. The CDR3 has 15 residues. V shed 2 bases and J shed 5 bases, with 13 bases lying between them. CDR3 residues: CASSEMAGGHQPQHF. CDR3 DNA sequence: TGTGCCAGCAGTGAAATGGCCGGGGGGCATCAGCCCCAGCATTTT.

The V gene is TRBV19, the J gene TRBJ1-4; 10 bases agree with TRBD1. This CDR3 is 15 amino acids long. V lost 7 bases and J lost 4; bases outside the gene matches: 6. Per germline, CDR1 LNHDA and CDR2 SQIVND (reference sequence). The CDR3 nucleotides are TGTGCCAGTATGGGACAGGGGTACGTTAATGAAAAACTGTTTTTT. It yields the protein CASMGQGYVNEKLFF.

The CDR3 DNA sequence: TGTGCCAGCAGCGTGACAGGGGGCTCCTACGAGCAGTACTTC. This translates into CASSVTGGSYEQYF. The chain employs TRBV9 and TRBJ2-7; the match to TRBD1 covers 9 bases. The J segment lost 0 bases and the V segment lost 2 bases, leaving 0 bases of the junction unmatched. The length of the CDR3 is 14 residues. The germline V gene encodes CDR1 SGDLS and CDR2 YYNGEE. Drawing the rest from reference TRBV9 and TRBJ2-7, the complete variable domain is DSGVTQTPKHLITATGQRVTLRCSPRSGDLSVYWYQQSLDQGLQFLIQYYNGEERAKGNILERFSAQQFPDLHSELNLSSLELGDSALYFCASSVTGGSYEQYFGPGTRLTVT.

The sample holds one count of this clone. The J gene is TRBJ1-5, the V gene TRBV10-3; 12 nucleotides agree with TRBD1. This CDR3 has 17 amino acids. CDR1 ENHRY and CDR2 SYGVKD come from the germline V gene. V was clipped by 3 bases and J by 0 bases; unmatched bases: 3. The CDR3 nucleotides are TGTGCCATCAGTGAAGGGACAGGGGGCTATAGCAATCAGCCCCAGCATTTT. It is translated as CAISEGTGGYSNQPQHF.

This clone was observed a handful of times. V and J are TRBV30 and TRBJ1-2; D gene uncertain. The CDR3 is 14 residues long. In germline, CDR1 is GTSNPN, CDR2 SVGIG (reference sequence). With 0 bases removed from V and 6 bases from J, the gap between germline ends came to 14 bases. This CDR3 is CAWSVTGSQDGYTF. The CDR3 DNA sequence: TGTGCCTGGAGTGTAACCGGCAGCCAGGATGGCTACACCTTC.

The rearrangement joins TRBV11-2 to TRBJ2-6, with a weak D call TRBD1 (5 bases). Germline values: CDR1 SGHAT, CDR2 FQNNGV. Trimming stripped 4 bases from V and 3 bases from J, with 22 bases between. CDR3 length: 19 residues. The CDR3 coding sequence is TGTGCCAGCAGCTCCCTGAATGGGGCAGGCTGGAGTGGGGCCAACGTCCTGACTTTC. Translating it yields CASSSLNGAGWSGANVLTF.

The rearrangement joins TRBV27 to TRBJ1-2; weak D call: TRBD1 (5 bases). Trimming stripped 0 bases from V and 4 bases from J, with 12 bases between. Germline values: CDR1 MNHEY, CDR2 SMNVEV (reference sequence). This CDR3 comprises 15 residues. The CDR3 DNA is TGTGCCAGCAGTTTATCGGGCAGGGTCGTCTATGGCTACACCTTC. Its protein product is CASSLSGRVVYGYTF.

CDR3 loop: CASSQDLAGRGFF. The DNA of the CDR3 is TGTGCCAGCAGCCAAGATCTTGCCGGGAGAGGGTTCTTC. The V and J genes are TRBV14 and TRBJ2-1, with D maybe TRBD2 (6 bases). Germline V lookup: CDR1 SGHDN, CDR2 FVKESK. The V end lost 0 bases, the J end lost 15 bases, and 15 bases lay between the germline ends. This CDR3 comprises 13 residues.